Shown below are 10 T cell receptor beta chains from a single sample sequenced in a study of patients and donors after allogeneic stem cell transplantation (dated by TCRdb to the early 2020s). Library construction relied on RT-PCR. Sequencing was carried out with a NextSeq 550. The public reads were reprocessed in TCRdb via fastp at Q25 and MiXCR, keeping in-frame beta chains. Every distinct CDR3 protein forms one entry, paired with its most common genes and DNA. For this sample the table gives about a million distinct CDR3 sequences, of which roughly 18% were detected only once. Roughly 6% of the sample rests with the top ten. The sequenced sample consisted of blood, either unsorted or a sorted T cell fraction (not recorded which). Receptors originate from a human donor who was either an allogeneic HSCT recipient or a stem cell or donor lymphocyte infusion donor (not recorded which). It is not recorded whose cells these are; they may come from a transplant donor.

This clonotype was counted many times. The chain recombines TRBV11-2 with TRBJ2-2, with a possible D match to TRBD1 (6 bases). Trimming left V 1 base short and J 6 bases short, with 18 bases between. This CDR3 is built from 17 residues. Germline CDR1 and CDR2: SGHAT and FQNNGV. This CDR3 reads CASSLVLWRAGAGELFF. The CDR3 coding sequence is TGTGCCAGCAGCTTAGTGTTATGGCGAGCAGGGGCCGGGGAGCTGTTTTTT.

This clonotype was counted between two and nine times. The chain carries TRBV12-3 or TRBV12-4 and TRBJ2-1; D might be TRBD2 (6 bases). Trimming pared 1 base from V and 1 base from J, leaving 17 bases between. CDR3 length: 18 amino acids. CDR3 DNA: TGTGCCAGCAGTTTAGTGCGGGGCCCGTTTGGATCCTACAATGAGCAGTTCTTC. It encodes CASSLVRGPFGSYNEQFF.

This clonotype was seen just once. The V and J genes are TRBV3-1 and TRBJ1-4; D call uncertain. CDR3 size: 18 residues. V lost 4 bases and J 0 bases, leaving 18 bases between the germline ends. CDR1 LGHDT and CDR2 YNNKEL come from the germline V gene (reference sequence). CDR3 sequence (DNA): TGTGCCAGCAGCCCACCGTCAGTCGGGGTGACAACTAATGAAAAACTGTTTTTT. This codes for CASSPPSVGVTTNEKLFF. Filled out from reference TRBV3-1 and TRBJ1-4, the complete variable domain reads DTAVSQTPKYLVTQMGNDKSIKCEQNLGHDTMYWYKQDSKKFLKIMFSYNNKELIINETVPNRFSPKSPDKAHLNLHINSLELGDSAVYFCASSPPSVGVTTNEKLFFGSGTQLSVL.

This chain connects TRBV6-1 to TRBJ2-1; 8 bases map to TRBD2. The CDR3 has 16 amino acids. The V gene end was trimmed by 8 bases and the J gene end by 3 bases; junction bases not matched to a gene: 12. The germline gives CDR1 MNHNS, CDR2 SASEGT. DNA of the CDR3: TGTGCCAGCCGGTTGGGGCTAGCGGGCTTCTACAATGAGCAGTTCTTC. Its translation: CASRLGLAGFYNEQFF.

This clonotype was picked up a small number of times. J is TRBJ1-2 and V is TRBV6-2 or TRBV6-3, with 7 bases fitting TRBD1. CDR1 is MNHEY and CDR2 is SVGEGT in the germline V gene. V dropped 2 bases and J dropped 3; count of bases not matched to a gene: 6. The CDR3 is 15 amino acids. CDR3 loop: CASSYRQGRDYGYTF. The CDR3 nucleotides are TGTGCCAGCAGTTACCGACAGGGAAGAGACTATGGCTACACCTTC.

This clonotype was observed a handful of times. The chain employs TRBV13 and TRBJ2-3, with D possibly TRBD2 on 7 matching bases. The germline V gene encodes CDR1 PRHDT and CDR2 FYEKMQ (reference sequence). V was trimmed by 4 bases and J by 2 bases, leaving 16 bases between them. This CDR3 spans 16 amino acids. CDR3 in amino acids: CASSSLGGTYTDTQYF. The CDR3 region has the DNA TGTGCCAGCAGCTCCCTGGGGGGGACATACACAGATACGCAGTATTTT.

This rearrangement joins TRBV5-6 to TRBJ1-3, with D maybe TRBD1 (6 bases). The germline V gene encodes CDR1 SGHDT and CDR2 YYEEEE. Trimming shortened V by 2 bases and J by 4 bases, and 10 bases separated the two germline ends. The CDR3 totals 14 residues. The CDR3 here is CASSFGGHGNTIYF. In nucleotides, the CDR3 is TGTGCCAGCAGCTTTGGGGGGCACGGAAACACCATATATTTT.

The chain carries TRBV3-1 and TRBJ1-2; D call uncertain. Trimming pared 4 bases from V and 4 bases from J, leaving 13 bases between. Germline V lookup: CDR1 LGHDT, CDR2 YNNKEL (reference sequence). This CDR3 has 14 amino acids. The CDR3 sequence is CASSPFSEFYGYTF. As DNA, the CDR3 is TGTGCCAGCAGCCCCTTTTCAGAATTCTATGGCTACACCTTC.

This clonotype was seen a handful of times. This chain connects TRBV12-3 or TRBV12-4 to TRBJ2-3; D is tentatively TRBD1 or TRBD2 (5 bases each). This CDR3 comprises 16 residues. With 1 base removed from V and 2 bases from J, the gap between germline ends came to 13 bases. DNA for the CDR3: TGTGCCAGCAGTTTAGAAGTGGGACGTACCACAGATACGCAGTATTTT. Amino acid sequence: CASSLEVGRTTDTQYF.

Only a few counts were recorded for this clonotype. The DNA for the CDR3 is TGTGCCAGCACCCCAGATAGTGGGCAGGGGGCGCCGGGCTACACCTTC. This translates into CASTPDSGQGAPGYTF. This sequence joins TRBV25-1 and TRBJ1-2; the match to TRBD1 covers 8 bases. CDR3 length: 16 residues. The ends lost 7 bases at V and 8 bases at J; junction bases unmatched: 18. Per the germline V gene, CDR1 is MGHDK and CDR2 is SYGVNS.